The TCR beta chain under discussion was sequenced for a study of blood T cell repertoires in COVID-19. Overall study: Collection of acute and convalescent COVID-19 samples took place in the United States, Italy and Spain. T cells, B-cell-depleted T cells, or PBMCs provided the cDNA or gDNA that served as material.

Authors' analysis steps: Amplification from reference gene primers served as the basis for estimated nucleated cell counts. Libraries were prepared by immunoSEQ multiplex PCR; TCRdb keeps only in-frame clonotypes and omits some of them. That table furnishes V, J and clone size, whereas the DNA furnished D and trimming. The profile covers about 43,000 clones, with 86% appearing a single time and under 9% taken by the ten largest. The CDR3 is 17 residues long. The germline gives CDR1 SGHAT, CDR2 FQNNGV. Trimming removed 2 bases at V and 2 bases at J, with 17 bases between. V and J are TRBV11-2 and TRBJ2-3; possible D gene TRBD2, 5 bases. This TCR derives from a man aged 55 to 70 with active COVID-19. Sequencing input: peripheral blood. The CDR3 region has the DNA TGTGCCAGCAGCTTATGGTGGGAGAGGGAAATCACAGATACGCAGTATTTT. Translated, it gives CASSLWWEREITDTQYF.